This T cell receptor beta chain derives from a study of cytomegalovirus exposure and HLA in healthy donors. PCR involved 60 Vbeta and 13 Jbeta primers. The repertoire was sequenced with immunoSEQ multiplex PCR; TCRdb's copy has only in-frame clones and lacks some. Among about 160,000 clones listed, roughly 70% were seen once. Participants comprised healthy donors of bone marrow. CDR3 length: 13 residues. CDR1 is SGHTA, CDR2 FQGNSA, per germline. V was shortened by 3 bases and J by 3 bases, with 9 bases between the two germline ends. There are a few counts of this clone. The chain links TRBV7-2 to TRBJ2-7; D not resolved. This sequence originates from a woman in her 30s in good health and CMV-seronegative. The sequenced sample was PBMCs. The CDR3, as DNA: TGTGCCAGCAGCTTTGCCGAGAACTACGAGCAGTACTTC. Amino acids: CASSFAENYEQYF.